The rows below give T cell receptor beta chains drawn from one sample of a study of T-cell memory formation after mild COVID-19. Via MiXCR, TCRdb re-called the 5' RACE reads, giving one row per CDR3 protein. The sample yields hundreds of thousands of distinct CDR3 sequences, 20% to 25% seen once. The sample taken for sequencing was PBMCs or a T cell subset sorted from them (not recorded which). The receptors come from an adult woman who had mild COVID-19 (a few samples of this study predate the infection). Cell type and time point are not known. The CDR3 runs from the conserved cysteine through the conserved F or W. D genes are given only for firm matches. Size values are once, few and many counts, or a class for expanded clones, and some rows have none.

clone_size j_call v_call d_call cdr3_nt cdr3_aa
- TRBJ2-3 TRBV9 - TGTGCCAGCAGCGTAGCATCGAGGGTGGTTGCAGATACGCAGTATTTT CASSVASRVVADTQYF
- TRBJ1-1 TRBV5-1 - TGCGCCAGCAGCTTGGGGGGTCGACCCACTGAAGCTTTCTTT CASSLGGRPTEAFF
many TRBJ1-5 TRBV7-3 - TGTGCCAGCAGCTTGGCCGTCCAGGGGAAACCCTCATATAGGCAGCCCCAGCATTTT CASSLAVQGKPSYRQPQHF
- TRBJ1-1 TRBV20-1 TRBD1 TGCAGTGCGCCCCGGGACAGCGGAAACCTTGAAGCTTTCTTT CSAPRDSGNLEAFF
once TRBJ2-2 TRBV28 - TGTGCCAGCAGTTTCCCCTACGGGGGCGCAGGCACCGGGGAGCTGTTTTTT CASSFPYGGAGTGELFF
- TRBJ1-1 TRBV9 - TGTGCCAGCAGCGTAGAAACAGCAAACACTGAAGCTTTCTTT CASSVETANTEAFF
many TRBJ1-2 TRBV7-9 - TGTGCCAGCAGCTTAGGAGGGGATGGCTACACCTTC CASSLGGDGYTF
- TRBJ2-1 TRBV7-2 TRBD2 TGTGCCAGCAGCTCTCACTGGACTAGCGGGGCATTGGGCAATGAGCAGTTCTTC CASSSHWTSGALGNEQFF
- TRBJ2-1 TRBV5-1 - TGCGCCAGCAGCCCGGTCCCTGCGCAAAACAATGAGCAGTTCTTC CASSPVPAQNNEQFF
few TRBJ2-7 TRBV5-1 - TGCGCCAGCAGCTTGTCTGGGAACTACGAGCAGTACTTC CASSLSGNYEQYF
- TRBJ1-1 TRBV6-2/TRBV6-3 - TGTGCCAGCATCAACGGAGGGGTGAACACTGAAGCTTTCTTT CASINGGVNTEAFF
- TRBJ2-3 TRBV6-5 TRBD2 TGTGCCAGCAGTTACGCCCGGGAGGGCCTCCAGTATTTT CASSYAREGLQYF
few TRBJ2-5 TRBV27 - TGTGCCAGCAGTCCAGACAGGTCCCAAGAGACCCAGTACTTC CASSPDRSQETQYF
- TRBJ2-5 TRBV11-2 - TGTGCCAGCAGCGCAGAAGAGACCCAGTACTTC CASSAEETQYF
- TRBJ2-2 TRBV6-1 - TGTGCCAGCAGTGAAGCTTCCGGGGTGAACACCGGGGAGCTGTTTTTT CASSEASGVNTGELFF
few TRBJ1-2 TRBV5-1 - TGCGCCAGCAGCTTGGACAGGAGTCGATACACCTTC CASSLDRSRYTF
few TRBJ2-7 TRBV6-6 - TGTGCCAGCGGGCTGGGGTTGAACTACGAGCAGTACTTC CASGLGLNYEQYF
few TRBJ2-5 TRBV19 - TGTGCCAGTAGAGTAACCCCAGGGTTTGAGACCCAGTACTTC CASRVTPGFETQYF
- TRBJ2-7 TRBV12-3/TRBV12-4 TRBD1 TGTGCCAGCAGTCTAACCGCGGGACAGGGAAGGGAGCAGTACTTC CASSLTAGQGREQYF
few TRBJ2-7 TRBV6-5 - TGTGCCAGCAGTTACTCGTGGGGCAGGGGGGACGAGCAGTACTTC CASSYSWGRGDEQYF
once TRBJ2-3 TRBV7-8 - TGTGCCAGCAGCTTAGGTCGGACCCCTGTCGGCGCAGATACGCAGTATTTT CASSLGRTPVGADTQYF
- TRBJ2-3 TRBV12-3/TRBV12-4 TRBD2 TGTGCCAGCATACTAGCGGGGGGGCGAGATACGCAGTATTTT CASILAGGRDTQYF
many TRBJ1-2 TRBV30 - TGTGCCTGTACACGGACTTATAACTATGGCTACACCTTC CACTRTYNYGYTF
- TRBJ2-1 TRBV7-2 - TGTGCCAGCAGCTTATCGACTGAGCAGTTCTTC CASSLSTEQFF
few TRBJ2-7 TRBV7-2 - TGTGCCAGCAGCTCCGCGACACTCCCCTCCTACGAGCAGTACTTC CASSSATLPSYEQYF
- TRBJ1-3 TRBV29-1 - TGCAGCGTTCTATGGTCTGGAAACACCATATATTTT CSVLWSGNTIYF
- TRBJ1-2 TRBV24-1 - TGTGCCACCAGTGATCCTCGGGCCCGAGAGAGCGATGGCTACACCTTC CATSDPRARESDGYTF
few TRBJ1-5 TRBV5-1 - TGCGCCAGCAGCTTGGGTCCACCAGACAATCAGCCCCAGCATTTT CASSLGPPDNQPQHF
few TRBJ2-7 TRBV29-1 - TGCAGCGTTGAAGATCGGGGCGAGCAGTACTTC CSVEDRGEQYF
- TRBJ2-3 TRBV7-8 TRBD2 TGTGCCAGCAGCTCCTTTCACTTAGCGGGAGGGCTAGATACGCAGTATTTT CASSSFHLAGGLDTQYF
- TRBJ1-1 TRBV6-6 - TGTGCCAGCAACAAGGACTCCCGGAAAGCTTTCTTT CASNKDSRKAFF
few TRBJ1-2 TRBV12-3/TRBV12-4 - TGTGCCAGCCGTCGGGACACCGTATCCTATGGCTACACCTTC CASRRDTVSYGYTF